This T cell receptor (beta chain) is drawn from a study of T cell responses to AZD1222 COVID-19 vaccine. Sequencing was performed with immunoSEQ multiplex PCR; in TCRdb, only in-frame clones are kept and a portion is missing. The profile shows some 130,000 clones, approximately 85% of them singletons. Trimming cost V 1 base and J 4 bases, with 11 bases left between them. The CDR3 length is 15 residues. Germline CDR1 MNHNS, CDR2 SASEGT. General study results and limits: Sampling that yielded the repertoires occurred only after the peak T cell response. Of spike-specific TCRs, nearly half reportedly target regions left unmutated in variants. Mostly white British, mostly female donors; authors suggested clonal diversity may be underestimated.

For this clone: Antigen unknown.

This rearrangement joins TRBV6-1 to TRBJ1-5; D gene unclear. Specimen: peripheral blood, collected 28 days after the second dose of the MenACWY control vaccine. This receptor was identified in an adult who received the MenACWY meningococcal vaccine as a control. The CDR3 nucleotides read TGTGCCAGCAGTGAAGGGTCTGTAGATAATCAGCCCCAGCATTTT. Translated, it gives CASSEGSVDNQPQHF.